The rows below give T cell receptor beta chains drawn from one sample of a study of blood T cell repertoires in COVID-19. Data came from immunoSEQ multiplex PCR; TCRdb stores just in-frame clones and leaves some out. The repertoire consists of around 180,000 clones, with over 75% occurring once and the leading ten covering 15% to 20%. Sequencing was performed on peripheral blood. These TCRs come from a person between 65 and 79 years old with COVID-19, enrolled during active disease. The CDR3 runs from the conserved cysteine through the conserved F or W. Fields, in order: CDR3 protein, CDR3 DNA, J gene, clone size, D gene, V gene. The D gene is left open where the match is weak. Not all rows give a size; the values are once, few, many and, for expanded clones, a class.

CDR3: CASRKRRGGNGELFF
DNA: TGTGCCAGCAGGAAGAGGCGGGGGGGAAACGGGGAGCTGTTTTTT
J: TRBJ2-2
size: NA
D: TRBD2
V: TRBV7-2

CDR3: CASRGDRGPSGELFF
DNA: TGTGCCAGCAGGGGGGACAGGGGGCCGAGCGGGGAGCTGTTTTTT
J: TRBJ2-2
size: NA
D: TRBD1
V: TRBV6-5

CDR3: CATSDYRGSEQYF
DNA: TGTGCCACCAGTGACTACAGGGGTAGCGAGCAGTACTTC
J: TRBJ2-7
size: NA
D: TRBD1
V: TRBV24-1

CDR3: CASSQDRGPYNEQFF
DNA: TGCGCCAGCAGCCAAGACAGGGGGCCCTACAATGAGCAGTTCTTC
J: TRBJ2-1
size: NA
D: TRBD1
V: TRBV4-3

CDR3: CSVASGVASYEQYF
DNA: TGCAGCGTCGCCAGCGGGGTTGCCTCCTACGAGCAGTACTTC
J: TRBJ2-7
size: once
D: TRBD2
V: TRBV29-1

CDR3: CASSLIAGNIYNEQFF
DNA: TGTGCCAGCAGTTTGATAGCGGGAAATATTTACAATGAGCAGTTCTTC
J: TRBJ2-1
size: NA
D: TRBD2
V: TRBV27

CDR3: CAWRTESGNTIYF
DNA: TGTGCCTGGAGGACAGAATCTGGAAACACCATATATTTT
J: TRBJ1-3
size: NA
D: NA
V: TRBV30

CDR3: CAWSEPGSNQPQHF
DNA: TGTGCCTGGAGTGAACCAGGGAGCAATCAGCCCCAGCATTTT
J: TRBJ1-5
size: NA
D: NA
V: TRBV30

CDR3: CASSTPPGVSNTGELFF
DNA: TGTGCCAGCAGCACGCCCCCGGGAGTATCTAACACCGGGGAGCTGTTTTTT
J: TRBJ2-2
size: NA
D: NA
V: TRBV7-2

CDR3: CASRLGVATGGWDEQFF
DNA: TGTGCCAGCAGACTGGGCGTCGCGACAGGGGGTTGGGATGAGCAGTTCTTC
J: TRBJ2-1
size: NA
D: TRBD1
V: TRBV27

CDR3: CASSATGTSSTGELFF
DNA: TGTGCCAGCAGCGCAACCGGGACTAGTAGCACCGGGGAGCTGTTTTTT
J: TRBJ2-2
size: NA
D: TRBD2
V: TRBV9

CDR3: CASRTGGNSPLHF
DNA: TGTGCCAGTCGGACAGGGGGCAATTCACCCCTCCACTTT
J: TRBJ1-6
size: NA
D: TRBD1
V: TRBV19

CDR3: CAITSGRGGELFF
DNA: TGTGCCATAACAAGCGGCCGTGGAGGGGAGCTGTTTTTT
J: TRBJ2-2
size: NA
D: NA
V: TRBV10-3

CDR3: CASSPLPRGTNTGELFF
DNA: TGTGCCAGCTCACCACTCCCCAGGGGCACGAACACCGGGGAGCTGTTTTTT
J: TRBJ2-2
size: NA
D: NA
V: TRBV18

CDR3: CASSLDRGSGNTIYF
DNA: TGTGCCAGCAGCCTAGACAGGGGCTCTGGAAACACCATATATTTT
J: TRBJ1-3
size: NA
D: TRBD1
V: TRBV5-4

CDR3: CASSDTGLVVGEQFF
DNA: TGTGCCAGCAGTGACACGGGACTAGTCGTCGGTGAGCAGTTCTTC
J: TRBJ2-1
size: NA
D: TRBD2
V: TRBV25-1

CDR3: CAWTPFLAGRNEQFF
DNA: TGTGCCTGGACCCCGTTTCTAGCGGGAAGAAATGAGCAGTTCTTC
J: TRBJ2-1
size: few
D: TRBD2
V: TRBV30

CDR3: CASKKGQGDNSPLHF
DNA: TGTGCCAGCAAAAAGGGACAGGGCGATAATTCACCCCTCCACTTT
J: TRBJ1-6
size: once
D: TRBD1
V: TRBV6-5

CDR3: CASSLWGPEAFF
DNA: TGTGCCAGCAGCTTGTGGGGCCCGGAAGCTTTCTTT
J: TRBJ1-1
size: once
D: NA
V: TRBV6-2/TRBV6-3

CDR3: CASRLFFGMREQYF
DNA: TGTGCAAGTCGCTTATTCTTCGGGATGCGTGAGCAGTACTTC
J: TRBJ2-7
size: NA
D: NA
V: TRBV12-2

CDR3: CASSLVRGGDEKLFF
DNA: TGCGCCAGCAGCTTGGTCCGCGGGGGGGATGAAAAACTGTTTTTT
J: TRBJ1-4
size: NA
D: NA
V: TRBV5-1

CDR3: CASSPGRSNAGFEQFF
DNA: TGTGCCAGCAGCCCCGGGAGGTCAAACGCTGGCTTTGAGCAGTTCTTC
J: TRBJ2-1
size: NA
D: TRBD2
V: TRBV14

CDR3: CASSFRGGGLNEQFF
DNA: TGTGCCAGTAGCTTCAGGGGTGGGGGCCTTAATGAGCAGTTCTTC
J: TRBJ2-1
size: few
D: NA
V: TRBV19

CDR3: CASAPEGRINQPQHF
DNA: TGTGCCAGCGCCCCCGAGGGGAGGATCAATCAGCCCCAGCATTTT
J: TRBJ1-5
size: NA
D: NA
V: TRBV28

CDR3: CASSLAGQGYNEQFF
DNA: TGTGCCAGCAGTTTAGCCGGACAGGGCTACAATGAGCAGTTCTTC
J: TRBJ2-1
size: NA
D: TRBD1
V: TRBV28

CDR3: CASSQYTGTGTDTQYF
DNA: TGCGCCAGCAGCCAGTACACCGGGACTGGCACAGATACGCAGTATTTT
J: TRBJ2-3
size: NA
D: NA
V: TRBV4-3

CDR3: CATSRELEAAGRNEQFF
DNA: TGTGCCACCAGCAGAGAGCTTGAGGCCGCCGGCCGGAATGAGCAGTTCTTC
J: TRBJ2-1
size: NA
D: NA
V: TRBV15

CDR3: CASSIPGVGANVLTF
DNA: TGTGCCAGTAGTATTCCCGGGGTCGGGGCCAACGTCCTGACTTTC
J: TRBJ2-6
size: NA
D: NA
V: TRBV19

CDR3: CASSRGGQYTGELFF
DNA: TGTGCCAGTTCAAGGGGGGGACAATACACCGGGGAGCTGTTTTTT
J: TRBJ2-2
size: NA
D: NA
V: TRBV19

CDR3: CASIRQGYNEQFF
DNA: TGTGCCAGCATTCGACAGGGTTACAATGAGCAGTTCTTC
J: TRBJ2-1
size: once
D: TRBD1
V: TRBV28

CDR3: CASSESQGPYEQYF
DNA: TGTGCCAGCAGTGAATCACAGGGACCCTACGAGCAGTACTTC
J: TRBJ2-7
size: NA
D: NA
V: TRBV2

CDR3: CASSFSGQGGDTQYF
DNA: TGTGCCAGCAGTTTCTCGGGACAGGGAGGAGATACGCAGTATTTT
J: TRBJ2-3
size: NA
D: TRBD1
V: TRBV27

CDR3: CASSPPSLSSTDTQYF
DNA: TGTGCCAGCTCACCACCGTCCCTTTCTAGCACAGATACGCAGTATTTT
J: TRBJ2-3
size: NA
D: NA
V: TRBV18

CDR3: CASTMQGAGGANVLTF
DNA: TGTGCCAGTACCATGCAGGGGGCGGGTGGGGCCAACGTCCTGACTTTC
J: TRBJ2-6
size: NA
D: TRBD1
V: TRBV19

CDR3: CASSSDPFGNQPQHF
DNA: TGTGCCAGCAGCTCAGATCCGTTTGGCAATCAGCCCCAGCATTTT
J: TRBJ1-5
size: NA
D: NA
V: TRBV7-6

CDR3: CASSFGGTGELFF
DNA: TGTGCCAGCAGTTTCGGAGGGACCGGGGAGCTGTTTTTT
J: TRBJ2-2
size: NA
D: NA
V: TRBV12-3/TRBV12-4

CDR3: CASSLDRFEGYTF
DNA: TGTGCCAGCAGCTTAGACAGATTTGAGGGCTACACCTTC
J: TRBJ1-2
size: few
D: NA
V: TRBV6-5

CDR3: CASSVTTGTGANVLTF
DNA: TGTGCCAGCAGTGTAACGACAGGGACTGGGGCCAACGTCCTGACTTTC
J: TRBJ2-6
size: NA
D: TRBD1
V: TRBV6-1

CDR3: CASSQQGINTGELFF
DNA: TGTGCCAGCAGTCAACAGGGGATCAACACCGGGGAGCTGTTTTTT
J: TRBJ2-2
size: NA
D: TRBD1
V: TRBV7-3

CDR3: CSASSPRTNTGELFF
DNA: TGCAGTGCTAGTTCCCCTAGAACGAACACCGGGGAGCTGTTTTTT
J: TRBJ2-2
size: NA
D: NA
V: TRBV20-1

CDR3: CASRVSTGGYGYTF
DNA: TGTGCCAGCAGGGTATCGACAGGGGGCTATGGCTACACCTTC
J: TRBJ1-2
size: NA
D: TRBD1
V: TRBV11-2

CDR3: CASSFSGTGIGRETQYF
DNA: TGCGCCAGCAGCTTTTCCGGGACAGGGATAGGGAGGGAGACCCAGTACTTC
J: TRBJ2-5
size: NA
D: TRBD1
V: TRBV5-1

CDR3: CASSSRSTEKSLAFF
DNA: TGTGCCAGCAGCTCGCGGTCCACGGAGAAGAGTTTAGCTTTCTTT
J: TRBJ1-1
size: NA
D: NA
V: TRBV3-1/TRBV3-2

CDR3: CAWDPGLANTGELFF
DNA: TGTGCCTGGGATCCGGGACTAGCCAACACCGGGGAGCTGTTTTTT
J: TRBJ2-2
size: once
D: TRBD2
V: TRBV30

CDR3: CASSQARAGSSPLHF
DNA: TGTGCCAGCAGCCAAGCGCGGGCGGGGAGTTCACCCCTCCACTTT
J: TRBJ1-6
size: NA
D: NA
V: TRBV14